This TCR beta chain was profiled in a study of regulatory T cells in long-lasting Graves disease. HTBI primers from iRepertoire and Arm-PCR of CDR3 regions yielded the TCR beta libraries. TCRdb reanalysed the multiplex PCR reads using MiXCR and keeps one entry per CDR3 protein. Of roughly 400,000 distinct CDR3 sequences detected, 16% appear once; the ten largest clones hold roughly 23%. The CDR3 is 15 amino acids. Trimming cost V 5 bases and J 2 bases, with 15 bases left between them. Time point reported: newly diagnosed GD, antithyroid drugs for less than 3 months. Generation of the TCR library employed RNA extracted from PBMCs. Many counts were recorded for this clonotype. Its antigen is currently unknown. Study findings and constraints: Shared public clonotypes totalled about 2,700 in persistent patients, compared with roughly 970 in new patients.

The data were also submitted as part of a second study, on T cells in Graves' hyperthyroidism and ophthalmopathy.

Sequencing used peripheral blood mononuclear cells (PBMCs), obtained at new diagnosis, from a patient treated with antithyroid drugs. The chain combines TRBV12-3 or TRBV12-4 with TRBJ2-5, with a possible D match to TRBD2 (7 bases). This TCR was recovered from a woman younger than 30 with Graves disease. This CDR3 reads CASSGGGAGQETQYF. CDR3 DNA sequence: TGTGCCAGCAGTGGGGGGGGGGCGGGGCAAGAGACCCAGTACTTC.